This T cell receptor beta chain originates from a study of cytomegalovirus exposure and HLA in healthy donors. The PCR used 60 Vbeta and 13 Jbeta primers. Clones were read by immunoSEQ multiplex PCR, and TCRdb kept only the in-frame ones, dropping some. The sample yields about 92,000 clones, 81% seen once. General study results and limits: The classifier reportedly diagnosed cytomegalovirus status with high specificity and sensitivity.

Comment on this clone: Antigen unknown.

Trimming left V 4 bases short and J 3 bases short, with 7 bases between. This CDR3 has 13 amino acids. The germline CDR1 and CDR2 sequences are SGHDT and YYEEEE. The clonotype was recovered from a girl aged 2-10 years in good health and CMV-seropositive. This sequence joins TRBV5-6 and TRBJ1-4; D is unresolved. The specimen sequenced was PBMCs. CDR3: CASSTWPNEKLFF. The CDR3, as DNA: TGTGCCAGCAGCACCTGGCCTAATGAAAAACTGTTTTTT.